What follows is one TCR beta chain and its context. Antigen unknown. There are 16 residues in the CDR3. The germline CDR1 and CDR2 sequences are LGHDT and YNNKEL (reference sequence). The data originate from a study of blood T cells in healthy people across ages. Whole-study context: Template switching captured about one barcoded beta molecule per two T cells.

The study's findings and limits: PBMCs left unsorted prevented a conclusive naive versus antigen-experienced comparison.

It was with a sample-barcoded 5' primer and a J-beta primer mix that a second PCR of roughly 6 to 11 cycles was run. TCRdb re-called the 5' RACE reads through MiXCR, storing one row per CDR3 protein. The sample lists 700,000 to 900,000 distinct CDR3 sequences; 53% were seen once. The chain has TRBV3-1 and TRBJ2-1; 9 bases fit TRBD2. The better agreement between TRBJ2-7 and the DNA end casts doubt on the J call. This TCR was recovered from a man older than 75 in good health. The sample was blood. CDR3 sequence reads: CASSQDAGGLHNEQYF. The CDR3 DNA follows: TGTGCCAGCAGCCAAGATGCGGGAGGGCTCCACAATGAGCAGTACTTC.